A selection of T cell receptor beta chains follows, all from one sample in a study of cytomegalovirus exposure and HLA in healthy donors. Here immunoSEQ multiplex PCR was the method, and the copy in TCRdb shows in-frame clones only, minus some. The sample records over 75,000 clones, roughly 9.4% being singletons. The sequencing sample was made of PBMCs. The receptor set was obtained from a man between 45 and 60 years old in good health and CMV-seropositive. Each CDR3 is given with its conserved first and last residue. D genes are given only for firm matches. Where a row states a size, it is once, few, many or the class of an expanded clone; other rows omit it.

>14|TRBV13|TRBJ1-1|few|TRBD1
CASSFGRGLTEAFF
TGTGCCAGCAGCTTCGGCAGGGGGCTCACTGAAGCTTTCTTT
>12|TRBV10-2|TRBJ2-1|-|-
CASTRVGDEQFF
TGCGCCAGCACCCGAGTCGGGGATGAGCAGTTCTTC
>14|TRBV29-1|TRBJ1-3|few|-
CSVCMDSSGNTIYF
TGCAGCGTCTGTATGGACAGCTCTGGAAACACCATATATTTT
>14|TRBV5-1|TRBJ1-2|few|TRBD1
CASRFSPGQGGYTF
TGCGCCAGCAGGTTCTCCCCGGGACAGGGAGGGTACACCTTC
>15|TRBV11-1|TRBJ2-5|few|TRBD2
CASSLGLAGVETQYF
TGTGCCAGCAGCTTAGGTCTAGCGGGAGTAGAGACCCAGTACTTC
>13|TRBV7-9|TRBJ1-4|few|TRBD1
CASRQGGSEKLFF
TGTGCCAGCAGACAGGGGGGAAGTGAAAAACTGTTTTTT
>12|TRBV27|TRBJ1-5|-|-
CASSTLGQPQHF
TGTGCCAGCAGTACCCTAGGCCAGCCCCAGCATTTT
>15|TRBV19|TRBJ2-1|few|TRBD2
CASNLGAGAYNEQFF
TGTGCCAGTAATCTTGGGGCGGGAGCTTACAATGAGCAGTTCTTC
>14|TRBV12-5|TRBJ1-5|-|-
CASGPDRIYQPQHF
TGTGCTAGTGGACCCGACAGGATTTATCAGCCCCAGCATTTT
>13|TRBV13|TRBJ1-2|-|-
CASSLDQGPIVSF
TGTGCCAGCAGCTTAGACCAGGGGCCCATTGTTTCCTTC
>14|TRBV4-1|TRBJ1-1|-|-
CASSRNRVNTEAFF
TGCGCCAGCAGCCGCAATAGAGTGAACACTGAAGCTTTCTTT
>11|TRBV20-1|TRBJ2-5|-|-
CSAIWTEKLYF
TGCAGTGCAATATGGACAGAAAAACTTTACTTC
>15|TRBV11-2|TRBJ1-2|-|-
CASSPGLAAGHGYTF
TGTGCCAGCAGCCCCGGTTTAGCAGCCGGTCATGGCTACACCTTC
>16|TRBV7-2|TRBJ2-3|few|TRBD2
CASSLFGSGRADTQYF
TGTGCCAGCAGCTTATTTGGTAGCGGGAGGGCAGATACGCAGTATTTT
>14|TRBV5-1|TRBJ1-1|-|TRBD1
CASSRDRLNTEAFF
TGCGCCAGCAGCCGGGACAGGCTAAACACTGAAGCTTTCTTT
>12|TRBV10-3|TRBJ1-2|few|TRBD1
CATMDRGYGYTF
TGTGCCACTATGGACAGGGGCTATGGCTACACCTTC
>21|TRBV19|TRBJ1-5|few|-
CASSIFSWDNPTSNSNQPQHF
TGTGCCAGTAGTATATTCTCTTGGGACAACCCAACTTCGAATAGCAATCAGCCCCAGCATTTT
>15|TRBV11-3|TRBJ1-1|few|TRBD1
CASSLDGTGGTEAFF
TGTGCCAGCAGCTTAGATGGGACAGGGGGCACTGAAGCTTTCTTT
>14|TRBV5-1|TRBJ1-2|-|TRBD1
CASSETGFTGGYTF
TGCGCCAGCAGCGAGACAGGGTTCACGGGTGGCTACACCTTC
>14|TRBV11-3|TRBJ2-5|-|TRBD1
CASSLDRGQETQYF
TGTGCCAGCAGCTTGGACAGGGGACAAGAGACCCAGTACTTC
>15|TRBV10-3|TRBJ1-5|few|-
CAISVRTGIGQPQHF
TGTGCCATCAGCGTTCGGACTGGCATCGGCCAGCCCCAGCATTTT